This section outlines one TCR beta chain sequence together with its context. The CDR3 extends over 16 amino acids. The V segment lost 4 bases and the J segment 4 bases; nucleotides outside the gene matches: 5. Looked up from germline, CDR1 is SNHLY and CDR2 is FYNNEI. This record belongs to a study of blood T cells in healthy people across ages. Combining a sample-barcoded 5' primer with a J-beta primer mix, a second PCR ran for roughly 7 to 12 cycles. One entry per CDR3 protein results from TCRdb running MiXCR on the 5' RACE reads. The profile covers over 500,000 distinct CDR3 sequences, with approximately 52% appearing a single time and approximately 13% taken by the ten largest.

This TCR was sampled from a woman of 80 years or more in good health. This sequence joins TRBV2 and TRBJ2-3; TRBD2 matches 13 bases. Sequencing input: blood. The CDR3 is CASSARLAGGADTQYF. DNA for the CDR3: TGTGCCAGCAGTGCCCGACTAGCGGGGGGTGCAGATACGCAGTATTTT.